A selection of T cell receptor beta chains follows, all from one sample in a study of vaccination effects on CD4 cells after COVID-19. TCRdb keeps only in-frame clones here, not all; method: immunoSEQ multiplex PCR. The table has 70,000 or so clones, about 74% seen once. These receptors have no identified antigens. Here the sequenced sample was CD4+ T cells from PBMCs cultured without peptide, taken before COVID-19 vaccination. Receptors were obtained from a human donor who received a COVID-19 vaccine. Both conserved end residues are part of each CDR3. The D gene is left open where the match is weak. A row's size may be missing; if present it is once, few, many or a size class.

J,V,size,D,CDR3,DNA
TRBJ1-6,TRBV7-8,NA,TRBD1,CASSLTGDVNSPLHF,TGTGCCAGCAGCCTTACAGGGGATGTTAATTCACCCCTCCACTTT
TRBJ1-5,TRBV24-1,once,NA,CATSEPNQPQHF,TGTGCCACCAGTGAACCTAATCAGCCCCAGCATTTT
TRBJ1-5,TRBV3-1/TRBV3-2,NA,NA,CASSQGGGNQPQHF,TGTGCCAGCAGCCAAGGAGGGGGCAATCAGCCCCAGCATTTT
TRBJ1-6,TRBV12-3/TRBV12-4,NA,NA,CASSLSMDSPLHF,TGTGCCAGCAGTTTATCGATGGATTCACCCCTCCACTTT
TRBJ1-4,TRBV14,few,NA,CASSQDGRANEKLFF,TGTGCCAGCAGCCAAGACGGCAGAGCTAATGAAAAACTGTTTTTT
TRBJ2-6,TRBV12-3/TRBV12-4,NA,NA,CAITRGGANVLTF,TGTGCCATTACCCGAGGGGGGGCCAACGTCCTGACTTTC
TRBJ2-5,TRBV19,NA,TRBD2,CASSISGLAVQETQYF,TGTGCCAGTAGTATCTCCGGACTAGCGGTACAAGAGACCCAGTACTTC
TRBJ2-1,TRBV5-1,NA,NA,CASSSIGTYNEQFF,TGCGCCAGCAGCTCCATAGGCACCTACAATGAGCAGTTCTTC
TRBJ2-5,TRBV9,NA,TRBD1,CASSVGTGEFETQYF,TGTGCCAGCAGCGTTGGGACAGGAGAATTCGAGACCCAGTACTTC
TRBJ2-3,TRBV5-4,once,TRBD2,CASSLSASGGNTQYF,TGTGCCAGCAGCTTGTCGGCTAGCGGGGGAAATACGCAGTATTTT
TRBJ2-3,TRBV7-2,NA,TRBD1,CASSLYGGQGEDTQYF,TGTGCCAGCAGCTTATATGGCGGGCAGGGGGAGGATACGCAGTATTTT
TRBJ2-3,TRBV6-5,NA,NA,CASSLPIVGATQYF,TGTGCCAGCAGTTTGCCTATCGTGGGGGCTACGCAGTATTTT
TRBJ2-1,TRBV10-3,NA,TRBD2,CAISESSGGANEQFF,TGTGCCATCAGTGAGTCTAGCGGGGGGGCCAATGAGCAGTTCTTC
TRBJ2-3,TRBV11-2,NA,TRBD1,CASSLRGTGWGTDTQYF,TGTGCCAGCAGCTTAAGGGGGACAGGGTGGGGCACAGATACGCAGTATTTT
TRBJ1-1,TRBV19,NA,TRBD1,CASGMKNRGNTEAFF,TGTGCCAGTGGCATGAAGAACAGGGGAAACACTGAAGCTTTCTTT
TRBJ2-4,TRBV6-5,NA,NA,CASGGGAGAKNIQYF,TGTGCCAGCGGAGGCGGGGCCGGAGCCAAAAACATTCAGTACTTC
TRBJ2-1,TRBV19,once,NA,CASSPPPAISYNEQFF,TGTGCCAGTAGTCCACCTCCAGCGATTTCCTACAATGAGCAGTTCTTC
TRBJ2-3,TRBV6-6,NA,TRBD2,CASSPPLAGGPSSTDTQYF,TGTGCCAGCAGTCCTCCTCTAGCGGGGGGCCCCTCTAGCACAGATACGCAGTATTTT
TRBJ2-2,TRBV24-1,NA,TRBD1,CATREGQGRTGELFF,TGTGCCACCAGAGAGGGACAGGGACGCACCGGGGAGCTGTTTTTT
TRBJ2-2,TRBV7-3,NA,NA,CASSLYRDTGELFF,TGTGCCAGCAGCTTATACAGGGACACCGGGGAGCTGTTTTTT
TRBJ2-1,TRBV25-1,NA,TRBD2,CASSEPSGGSSYNEQFF,TGTGCCAGCAGTGAACCTAGCGGGGGGAGCTCCTACAATGAGCAGTTCTTC
TRBJ2-5,TRBV9,NA,NA,CASSVVGGFNQETQYF,TGTGCCAGCAGCGTAGTGGGGGGCTTCAACCAAGAGACCCAGTACTTC
TRBJ2-5,TRBV10-1,few,NA,CASEPKYQETQYF,TGCGCCAGCGAACCCAAGTACCAAGAGACCCAGTACTTC
TRBJ2-3,TRBV27,NA,NA,CASSLQGGPDTQYF,TGTGCCAGCAGTTTACAGGGGGGCCCAGATACGCAGTATTTT
TRBJ1-1,TRBV20-1,NA,NA,CSASGWDTPVNTEAFF,TGCAGTGCTAGTGGTTGGGACACCCCAGTGAACACTGAAGCTTTCTTT